Presented here are 9 T cell receptor beta chains from one specimen sequenced in a study of beta chain features in type 1 diabetes. All of the isolated RNA was reverse transcribed, so expressed TCRB transcripts were sequenced. The repertoire was sequenced with immunoSEQ multiplex PCR; TCRdb's copy has only in-frame clones and lacks some. This repertoire shows fewer than 650,000 clones, around 15% found once; its top ten account for about 0.087%. The sample comprised naive CD4+ T cells from blood. The receptors here all came from a man between 18 and 29 years old in good health.

A few counts support this clone. The chain employs TRBV6-5 and TRBJ1-2; TRBD1 is a possible D gene (5 bases). CDR3 length: 16 amino acids. CDR1 MNHEY and CDR2 SVGAGI come from the germline V gene. V was shortened by 0 bases and J by 3 bases, with 14 bases between the two germline ends. CDR3 protein: CASSYSEGTLHYGYTF. The DNA of the CDR3 is TGTGCCAGCAGTTACTCGGAGGGGACGCTTCACTATGGCTACACCTTC.

This clone was picked up a small number of times. This sequence joins TRBV10-3 and TRBJ1-1; D may be TRBD1 (6 bases). V was cut by 6 bases and J by 0 bases, with 8 bases left in between. Germline-derived CDR1 and CDR2 are ENHRY and SYGVKD. The CDR3 covers 13 residues. The CDR3 nucleotides read TGTGCCATCAGGACAGGAATGAACACTGAAGCTTTCTTT. It yields the protein CAIRTGMNTEAFF.

This chain links TRBV5-1 with TRBJ2-7; TRBD1 agrees at 9 bases. Per germline, CDR1 SGHRS and CDR2 YFSETQ. The CDR3 covers 15 residues. With 4 bases clipped from V and 2 bases from J, the junction kept 7 bases outside the gene matches. This CDR3 reads CASSPRQGGTYEQYF. CDR3 nucleotides: TGCGCCAGCAGCCCCCGACAGGGGGGGACCTACGAGCAGTACTTC.

The chain uses TRBV28 and TRBJ2-7; D gene unclear. The CDR3 loop spans 11 amino acids. Germline V lookup: CDR1 MDHEN, CDR2 SYDVKM. V was cut by 4 bases and J by 3 bases, with 4 bases left in between. In DNA, the CDR3 is TGTGCCAGCAGTTATGACTACGAGCAGTACTTC. Translated, it gives CASSYDYEQYF.

The chain uses TRBV6-5 and TRBJ2-5; 7 bases align to TRBD2. This CDR3 has 13 residues. Germline loops: CDR1 MNHEY, CDR2 SVGAGI. The CDR3 is CVGGAGNQETQYF. The CDR3 DNA reads TGTGTGGGTGGAGCGGGGAACCAAGAGACCCAGTACTTC.

V is TRBV5-4 and J is TRBJ1-2; maybe TRBD1 (5 bases). CDR1 is SGHNT, CDR2 YYREEE, per germline (reference sequence). Trimming stripped 4 bases from V and 7 bases from J, with 17 bases between. The CDR3 runs 14 residues. The CDR3 nucleotides are TGTGCCAGCAGCCCGGGGACTTCAAGAGGTGGCTACACCTTC. It translates to CASSPGTSRGGYTF.

V and J are TRBV28 and TRBJ1-2; D is undetermined. V lost 8 bases and J lost 8, with 9 bases in between. CDR3 length equals 10 residues. Germline CDR1 is MDHEN and CDR2 is SYDVKM. The CDR3 is CASGTWGYTF. CDR3 bases: TGTGCCAGCGGCACTTGGGGCTACACCTTC.

Only a few counts were recorded for this clone. J is TRBJ2-1 and V is TRBV5-1; 10 bases match TRBD1. With 4 bases clipped from V and 7 bases from J, the junction kept 2 bases outside the gene matches. CDR1 is SGHRS, CDR2 YFSETQ, per germline. The CDR3 sequence is 13 residues long. The CDR3 protein is CASSEGQGNEQFF. The CDR3 DNA is TGCGCCAGCAGCGAGGGACAGGGGAATGAGCAGTTCTTC.

The rearrangement joins TRBV7-9 to TRBJ2-7, with D perhaps assigned TRBD1 or TRBD2 (5 bases each). From germline, CDR1 is SEHNR and CDR2 FQNEAQ (reference sequence). This CDR3 comprises 14 residues. The ends were cut back, 5 bases at V and 2 bases at J, with 13 bases in the middle. In DNA, the CDR3 is TGTGCCAGCAGCCCGGGACCCCAAGCCTACGAGCAGTACTTC. This gives the protein CASSPGPQAYEQYF.